This TCR beta chain was retrieved from a study of shared clonotypes between healthy human individuals. General study findings and limits: Among non-shared clonotypes, generation probabilities were lower than among those shared by all four donors.

As concerns this clone: Its antigen is unidentified.

V lost 4 bases to trimming and J lost 4 bases; unmatched junction nucleotides: 10. There are 16 residues in the CDR3. Germline CDR1 MGHRA, CDR2 YSYEKL. Terminally differentiated effector memory CD45RA+ cells were excluded from the naive CD8 cells, which were CD45RO-negative and positively selected for CCR7. Recent acute infections and vaccinations were absent in the healthy HIV-negative adult donors. The repertoire was sequenced with immunoSEQ multiplex PCR; TCRdb's copy has only in-frame clones and lacks some. This sample yields about 700,000 clones, of which about 90% are seen a single time; approximately 25% belongs to the top ten.

Sequences were obtained from naive CD8+ T cells sorted from blood. The sequence derives from a man aged 25-40 years in good health. J is TRBJ2-3 and V is TRBV4-1, with TRBD2 matching 8 bases. Here the CDR3 reads CASSPEPGLGADTQYF. The CDR3 bases are TGCGCCAGCAGCCCCGAACCGGGACTAGGGGCAGATACGCAGTATTTT.